Below are 8 T cell receptor beta chains sequenced from a single sample in a study of regulatory T cells in long-lasting Graves disease. Construction of the TCR beta libraries employed iRepertoire HTBI primers in conjunction with Arm-PCR of CDR3 regions. In TCRdb, the multiplex PCR reads were re-called with MiXCR into one record per CDR3 protein. Among about 500,000 distinct CDR3 sequences, about 12% were seen once, and the ten largest hold about 8.3%. Noted time point: newly diagnosed GD, antithyroid drugs for less than 3 months. The TCR library was prepared using RNA isolated from PBMCs. These same data were also listed under a study on T cells in Graves' hyperthyroidism and ophthalmopathy.

Sequenced here: peripheral blood mononuclear cells (PBMCs), sampled at new diagnosis, from a patient treated with antithyroid drugs. These TCRs come from a woman in her 30s with Graves disease.

A word on this clonotype: Possible read error: a much larger clone is one base away. The chain carries TRBV24-1 and TRBJ2-4; 8 nucleotides match TRBD1. Germline CDR1 and CDR2: KGHDR and SFDVKD. The CDR3 length is 15 residues. The CDR3 nucleotides read TGTGCCACCGGTGATCGACGACAGGGGTACGGCATTCAGTACTTC. Its protein product is CATGDRRQGYGIQYF.

This clonotype was found many times. The chain has TRBV11-2 and TRBJ2-7; 8 nucleotides align to TRBD1. Looked up from germline, CDR1 is SGHAT and CDR2 is FQNNGV. The CDR3 covers 14 residues. V shed 5 bases and J 5 bases; nucleotides not matched to a gene: 8. The CDR3 sequence: CASSRDRSLDEQYF. The CDR3 region has the DNA TGTGCCAGCAGCCGGGACAGGAGCTTGGACGAGCAGTACTTC.

This clonotype was recorded many times. The chain joins TRBV27 to TRBJ1-1; D not resolved. CDR1 is MNHEY and CDR2 is SMNVEV in the germline V gene (reference sequence). Trimming shortened V by 7 bases and J by 4 bases, and 10 bases separated the two germline ends. The CDR3 spans 12 residues. This CDR3 is CASKDVGTEAFF. CDR3 coding DNA: TGTGCCAGCAAAGATGTGGGCACTGAAGCTTTCTTT.

This clonotype was recorded many times. This chain uses TRBV2 with TRBJ1-6; a possible D gene is TRBD1 (6 bases). The CDR3 has 15 amino acids. Deletions cut 4 bases from V and 6 bases from J, with 13 bases between. CDR1 and CDR2 from the germline V gene are SNHLY and FYNNEI. Here the CDR3 reads CASSGTVARNSPLHF. DNA for the CDR3: TGTGCCAGCAGTGGGACAGTTGCCCGTAATTCACCCCTCCACTTT.

This clonotype showed up just a few times. Lacking the conserved final phenylalanine or tryptophan, this CDR3 likely reflects a read error. The chain uses TRBV11-2 and TRBJ2-7, with 8 bases identical to TRBD1. The V and J ends lost 5 bases and 4 bases, in that order; junction bases with no gene match: 10. The CDR3 has 15 residues. Germline V gene sequence: CDR1 SGHAT, CDR2 FQNNGV. The CDR3 sequence: CASSDPDRAGYEQYL. In nucleotides, the CDR3 is TGTGCCAGCAGCGACCCGGACAGGGCCGGGTACGAGCAGTACCTC.

J is TRBJ1-5 and V is TRBV28; 9 nucleotides align to TRBD1. Trimming removed 3 bases from V and 2 bases from J; junction bases left unmatched: 2. The length of the CDR3 is 15 residues. In germline, CDR1 is MDHEN, CDR2 SYDVKM. The CDR3 nucleotides read TGTGCCAGCAGTTTCCGGGACAGGGGCAATCAGCCCCAGCATTTT. This sequence encodes CASSFRDRGNQPQHF.

This clonotype was seen at least ten times. The genes are TRBV6-2 or TRBV6-3 and TRBJ2-7; the D call may be TRBD1 or TRBD2 (5 bases each). V lost 5 bases to trimming and J lost 3 bases, with 17 bases between them. Germline CDR1 MNHEY, CDR2 SVGEGT. The CDR3 sequence is 15 residues long. The CDR3 spells CASSEVGTPLYEQYF. CDR3 DNA: TGTGCCAGCAGTGAGGTCGGGACCCCACTCTACGAGCAGTACTTC.

This clonotype was counted only a few times. The V and J genes are TRBV19 and TRBJ2-7; 7 bases agree with TRBD2. Germline V lookup: CDR1 LNHDA, CDR2 SQIVND (reference sequence). Trimming took 7 bases from V and 2 from J; bases not matched to a gene: 17. CDR3 length equals 17 residues. The CDR3 DNA sequence: TGTGCCAGTAATCTAGCGGACCCCGAGAGGGTGACCTACGAGCAGTACTTC. This translates into CASNLADPERVTYEQYF. Full variable domain (remainder filled in from reference TRBV19 and TRBJ2-7): DGGITQSPKYLFRKEGQNVTLSCEQNLNHDAMYWYRQDPGQGLRLIYYSQIVNDFQKGDIAEGYSVSREKKESFPLTVTSAQKNPTAFYLCASNLADPERVTYEQYFGPGTRLTVT.